Below, 32 T cell receptor beta chains from the same sample are listed, as sequenced in a study of CD8 T cells in ankylosing spondylitis (dated by TCRdb to about 2017). What the research found in general, with its limitations: A TCR beta motif made up of fewer than 10 highly homologous amino acid variants appeared to be characteristic of blood from ankylosing spondylitis patients.

The library was built by means of 5' RACE. Sequenced on an Illumina HiSeq 2500. TCRdb applied fastp at Q25 and MiXCR to the public reads, then kept only in-frame beta chains. Every CDR3 protein is listed once, alongside the most common genes and DNA of its rows. For this sample the table gives about 700,000 distinct CDR3 sequences, of which 15% to 20% were detected only once. The ten largest make up around 19% of the sample. These TCRs are of unknown antigen specificity. The sequenced sample was blood, either unsorted or a sorted T cell fraction (not recorded which). The receptors were sampled from a male donor with ankylosing spondylitis.

The V and J genes are TRBV7-6 and TRBJ1-4, with 9 bases identical to TRBD1. Losses at the gene ends were 1 base for V and 7 bases for J; bases not matched to a gene: 1. The germline CDR1 and CDR2 sequences are SGHVS and FNYEAQ. The CDR3 spans 14 residues. CDR3 sequence: CASSLVQGAEKLFF. For the CDR3, the DNA is TGTGCCAGCAGCTTAGTACAGGGGGCTGAAAAACTGTTTTTT.

In this sample, this clonotype turned up a few times. The V and J genes are TRBV5-1 and TRBJ2-2; D gene uncertain. V was shortened by 7 bases and J by 2 bases, with 9 bases between the two germline ends. Germline V CDR1 and CDR2: SGHRS, YFSETQ. The CDR3 consists of 13 residues. The CDR3 nucleotides are TGCGCCAGCCATGCCCCCAACACCGGGGAGCTGTTTTTT. This gives the protein CASHAPNTGELFF.

This clonotype was counted only a few times. The J gene is TRBJ1-2, the V gene TRBV18; TRBD1 matches 8 bases. V dropped 3 bases and J dropped 2; count of bases not matched to a gene: 5. CDR1 is KGHSH, CDR2 LQKENI, per germline. The CDR3 runs 15 residues. The CDR3 DNA follows: TGTGCCAGCTCACCGGCGACAGGGGCCAACTATGGCTACACCTTC. Residues: CASSPATGANYGYTF.

This clonotype was picked up a small number of times. The chain joins TRBV12-3 or TRBV12-4 to TRBJ2-7; TRBD2 agrees at 9 bases. This CDR3 contains 15 residues. The V gene end was trimmed by 6 bases and the J gene end by 6 bases; junction bases not matched to a gene: 12. The CDR3: CASRTSGGPGLEQYF. The CDR3 DNA follows: TGTGCCAGCAGAACCAGCGGGGGGCCGGGGCTCGAGCAGTACTTC.

The gene calls are TRBV12-3 or TRBV12-4 and TRBJ1-1; tentative D call: TRBD1 (5 bases). Trimming cost V 1 base and J 5 bases, with 11 bases left between them. This CDR3 contains 14 residues. The CDR3 DNA is TGTGCCAGCAGTTTAGAAACCAGGGTTACTGAAGCTTTCTTT. This gives the protein CASSLETRVTEAFF.

This clonotype has ten or more counts. This sequence joins TRBV4-2 and TRBJ2-3, with 11 nucleotides matching TRBD1. Looked up from germline, CDR1 is LGHNA and CDR2 is YNFKEQ. With 3 bases clipped from V and 5 bases from J, the junction kept 4 bases outside the gene matches. This CDR3 is 15 amino acids long. For the CDR3, the DNA is TGTGCCAGCAGCCAGCCCGGGACAGGGGGAGATACGCAGTATTTT. Protein: CASSQPGTGGDTQYF.

This clonotype was found a few times. The V call is TRBV7-9, the J call TRBJ2-1; D gene ambiguous. V was shortened by 5 bases and J by 5 bases, with 13 bases between the two germline ends. This CDR3 is 14 amino acids long. From germline, CDR1 is SEHNR and CDR2 FQNEAQ (reference sequence). The DNA for the CDR3 is TGTGCCAGCAGCCCAGCTGCTTTTCACAATGAGCAGTTCTTC. Encoded protein: CASSPAAFHNEQFF.

The chain is built from TRBV20-1 and TRBJ2-7, with 7 positions matching TRBD2. The germline V gene encodes CDR1 DFQATT and CDR2 SNEGSKA (reference sequence). V lost 1 base to trimming and J lost 3 bases; unmatched junction nucleotides: 6. The CDR3 spans 14 residues. CDR3 region: CSARVSGRGYEQYF. The CDR3 nucleotides read TGCAGTGCTAGAGTATCTGGGAGGGGCTACGAGCAGTACTTC.

Only a few counts were recorded for this clonotype. CDR3 DNA sequence: TGTGCCAGCAGCCCCACTGCGGGGACTGAAGCTTTCTTT. It yields the protein CASSPTAGTEAFF. This sequence joins TRBV7-9 and TRBJ1-1, with no clear D. Per the germline V gene, CDR1 is SEHNR and CDR2 is FQNEAQ (reference sequence). The length of the CDR3 is 13 residues. Deletions cut 5 bases from V and 5 bases from J, with 12 bases between.

V gene TRBV9 combines with J gene TRBJ1-4, with 7 bases matching TRBD1. The germline V gene encodes CDR1 SGDLS and CDR2 YYNGEE. V lost 1 base to trimming and J lost 0 bases; unmatched junction nucleotides: 6. The CDR3 is 17 amino acids. The CDR3 spells CASSVQGGGSTNEKLFF. The DNA for the CDR3 is TGTGCCAGCAGCGTACAGGGGGGAGGGTCAACTAATGAAAAACTGTTTTTT.

This clonotype was seen more than once but under ten times. The chain combines TRBV6-5 with TRBJ1-2; no definite D call. V lost 2 bases to trimming and J lost 4 bases, with 8 bases between them. The CDR3 totals 13 residues. Germline V CDR1 and CDR2: MNHEY, SVGAGI. The CDR3 DNA reads TGTGCCAGCAGTTACAGGCGGTTCTATGGCTACACCTTC. This codes for CASSYRRFYGYTF.

A few counts support this clonotype. The V gene is TRBV11-3, the J gene TRBJ2-3; D is possibly TRBD1 or TRBD2 (5 bases each). The V gene lost 8 bases and the J gene lost 0 bases, with 12 bases spanning the gap. This CDR3 has 14 amino acids. Germline V gives CDR1 SGHNT, CDR2 YENEEA. CDR3 sequence (DNA): TGTGCCAGCCGAGCAGGGAGTAGCACAGATACGCAGTATTTT. It codes for CASRAGSSTDTQYF.

This clonotype was picked up a small number of times. This chain uses TRBV3-1 with TRBJ2-3; D not resolved. The CDR3 length is 14 residues. V was pared by 0 bases and J by 4 bases, with 8 bases between. The V gene's germline CDR1 is LGHDT and CDR2 YNNKEL (reference sequence). The CDR3 sequence is CASSQDGGPDTQYF. The CDR3 region has the DNA TGTGCCAGCAGCCAAGATGGTGGACCAGATACGCAGTATTTT.

The chain recombines TRBV5-1 with TRBJ2-5; D is unclear. The CDR3 runs to 13 residues. Trimming pared 1 base from V and 0 bases from J, leaving 4 bases between. The germline V gene encodes CDR1 SGHRS and CDR2 YFSETQ. The CDR3 nucleotides are TGCGCCAGCAGCTTGTCGCACCAAGAGACCCAGTACTTC. Encoded protein: CASSLSHQETQYF. Full variable domain (outside the CDR3, taken from reference TRBV5-1 and TRBJ2-5): KAGVTQTPRYLIKTRGQQVTLSCSPISGHRSVSWYQQTPGQGLQFLFEYFSETQRNKGNFPGRFSGRQFSNSRSEMNVSTLELGDSALYLCASSLSHQETQYFGPGTRLLVL.

This clonotype turned up a few times. This chain connects TRBV7-6 to TRBJ2-1, with D possibly being TRBD2 (6 bases). V was shortened by 5 bases and J by 9 bases, with 17 bases between the two germline ends. Germline lookup yields CDR1 SGHVS and CDR2 FNYEAQ. The CDR3 is 14 amino acids. CDR3 region: CASSGGTEASEQFF. The CDR3 nucleotides are TGTGCCAGCAGCGGAGGGACGGAGGCTAGTGAGCAGTTCTTC.

A few counts support this clonotype. The V call is TRBV20-1, the J call TRBJ2-7; 10 positions match TRBD2. Germline values: CDR1 DFQATT, CDR2 SNEGSKA (reference sequence). Trimming cost V 4 bases and J 5 bases; bases outside gene matches: 14. The CDR3 consists of 16 residues. CDR3 bases: TGCAGTGCTACAACTAGCGGGATAGGGTCGGGGGACGAGCAGTACTTC. Protein sequence: CSATTSGIGSGDEQYF.

By proportion, this clonotype is medium-sized. V usage is TRBV7-2 and J usage is TRBJ2-2; no clear D gene. The germline gives CDR1 SGHTA, CDR2 FQGNSA. Between the trimmed V and J ends, which lost 4 bases and 1 base, there was a span of 4 bases. This CDR3 is built from 13 residues. DNA for the CDR3: TGTGCCAGCAGCTCAGTGAACACCGGGGAGCTGTTTTTT. Its translation is CASSSVNTGELFF.

This clonotype has a handful of counts. The V and J genes are TRBV5-4 and TRBJ1-2, with D perhaps matching TRBD1 (6 bases). Between the trimmed V and J ends, which lost 3 bases and 4 bases, there was a span of 10 bases. Germline values: CDR1 SGHNT, CDR2 YYREEE (reference sequence). CDR3 length equals 13 residues. The CDR3 DNA is TGTGCCAGCAGCTCCGGACAGCTCTATGGCTACACCTTC. It specifies CASSSGQLYGYTF.

The chain carries TRBV5-1 and TRBJ2-1; either TRBD1 or TRBD2 may fit D (5 bases each). With 3 bases removed from V and 9 bases from J, the gap between germline ends came to 13 bases. The germline gives CDR1 SGHRS, CDR2 YFSETQ. CDR3 length: 13 residues. The DNA for the CDR3 is TGCGCCAGCAGCTCGGGGCGATCGGGTGAGCAGTTCTTC. Translating gives CASSSGRSGEQFF.

This chain connects TRBV20-1 to TRBJ2-7; 12 nucleotides agree with TRBD2. The length of the CDR3 is 18 residues. Trimming removed 6 bases from V and 5 bases from J; junction bases left unmatched: 20. Germline V gives CDR1 DFQATT, CDR2 SNEGSKA (reference sequence). This chain's CDR3 is CSATLFALAGGSIDEQYF. In DNA form, the CDR3 reads TGCAGTGCCACTTTATTTGCTCTAGCGGGAGGGTCTATCGACGAGCAGTACTTC.

J is TRBJ1-1 and V is TRBV12-3 or TRBV12-4; 8 nucleotides match TRBD1. The CDR3 runs 14 residues. V gave up 7 bases and J gave up 3 bases; unmatched junction bases: 7. The CDR3 is CASIADRVDTEAFF. Here the CDR3 DNA reads TGTGCCAGCATCGCGGACAGGGTGGACACTGAAGCTTTCTTT.

The chain couples TRBV18 to TRBJ2-1, with D unclear. Trimming cost V 1 base and J 7 bases, with 8 bases left between them. The CDR3 runs to 13 residues. Germline loops: CDR1 KGHSH, CDR2 LQKENI. CDR3 nucleotide sequence: TGTGCCAGCTCACCACTGGCAGCGAATGAGCAGTTCTTC. Encoded protein: CASSPLAANEQFF.

This clonotype was seen only a few times. The chain links TRBV29-1 to TRBJ2-1; 9 bases fit TRBD2. The CDR3 length is 15 residues. From germline, CDR1 is SQVTM and CDR2 ANQGSEA. The trim removed 8 bases at V and 5 bases at J, leaving 13 bases unmatched. The CDR3 spells CSTAFGTSPNNEQFF. The CDR3 nucleotides are TGCAGCACAGCGTTTGGGACTAGCCCTAACAATGAGCAGTTCTTC.

This clonotype was counted only a few times. This chain uses TRBV5-1 with TRBJ2-1, with D perhaps matching TRBD2 (6 bases). CDR3 length equals 15 residues. With 4 bases removed from V and 1 base from J, the gap between germline ends came to 12 bases. Germline assignment: CDR1 SGHRS and CDR2 YFSETQ. The CDR3 reads CASSPGRESYNEQFF. The DNA for the CDR3 is TGCGCCAGCAGCCCCGGACGGGAGTCCTACAATGAGCAGTTCTTC. Using reference TRBV5-1 and TRBJ2-1 for the parts outside the CDR3, the full variable domain is KAGVTQTPRYLIKTRGQQVTLSCSPISGHRSVSWYQQTPGQGLQFLFEYFSETQRNKGNFPGRFSGRQFSNSRSEMNVSTLELGDSALYLCASSPGRESYNEQFFGPGTRLTVL.

Only a few counts were recorded for this clonotype. The chain joins TRBV29-1 to TRBJ1-5; 10 bases agree with TRBD1. The CDR3 runs 13 residues. The germline gives CDR1 SQVTM, CDR2 ANQGSEA. Unmatched junction bases numbered 1, after V lost 3 bases and J lost 5 bases. The CDR3: CSVETGGDQPQHF. The CDR3 DNA sequence: TGCAGCGTTGAGACAGGGGGCGATCAGCCCCAGCATTTT. The full variable domain, with the rest looked up from reference TRBV29-1 and TRBJ1-5, is SAVISQKPSRDICQRGTSLTIQCQVDSQVTMMFWYRQQPGQSLTLIATANQGSEATYESGFVIDKFPISRPNLTFSTLTVSNMSPEDSSIYLCSVETGGDQPQHFGDGTRLSIL.

The chain recombines TRBV5-8 with TRBJ1-2; D is unresolved. CDR1 SGHTS and CDR2 YDEGEE come from the germline V gene. This CDR3 has 15 amino acids. V was pared by 4 bases and J by 4 bases, with 17 bases between. The CDR3 region is CASSPRRAEVYGYTF. The CDR3 nucleotides read TGTGCCAGCAGCCCCCGACGGGCAGAAGTCTATGGCTACACCTTC.

This clonotype was picked up a small number of times. The chain combines TRBV7-2 with TRBJ2-7; 8 bases fit TRBD2. V dropped 5 bases and J dropped 3; count of bases not matched to a gene: 6. CDR3 size: 14 residues. Germline lookup yields CDR1 SGHTA and CDR2 FQGNSA. The CDR3 DNA is TGTGCCAGCAGCGATATAGCGGGAAACTACGAGCAGTACTTC. Translated, it gives CASSDIAGNYEQYF.

This clonotype was detected a few times. The chain links TRBV12-3 or TRBV12-4 to TRBJ1-5, with 8 bases fitting TRBD1. Trimming removed 3 bases from V and 1 base from J; junction bases left unmatched: 2. The CDR3 is 15 amino acids. In DNA form, the CDR3 reads TGTGCCAGCAGTTTTGGGGACAGGAGCAATCAGCCCCAGCATTTT. Amino acids: CASSFGDRSNQPQHF.

The table lists this clonotype with a few counts. The chain is built from TRBV2 and TRBJ2-1; maybe TRBD2 (6 bases). The CDR3 runs 14 residues. Trimming removed 4 bases at V and 8 bases at J, with 15 bases between. The germline gives CDR1 SNHLY, CDR2 FYNNEI. As DNA, the CDR3 is TGTGCCAGCAGTGTAGCGGCCGAGGGCGATGAGCAGTTCTTC. Translating it yields CASSVAAEGDEQFF.

This clonotype was observed a few times. The rearrangement links TRBV20-1 to TRBJ2-1; no clear D. This CDR3 comprises 16 residues. The V end lost 3 bases, the J end lost 0 bases, and 15 bases lay between the germline ends. Germline V gene sequence: CDR1 DFQATT, CDR2 SNEGSKA (reference sequence). In nucleotides, the CDR3 is TGCAGTGCTAGTCGGGCCCTCCTGAGCTCCTACAATGAGCAGTTCTTC. Translation gives CSASRALLSSYNEQFF.

This clonotype has a handful of counts. The chain couples TRBV29-1 to TRBJ2-2; 9 nucleotides match TRBD2. V lost 3 bases and J lost 6; bases outside the gene matches: 8. CDR3 length equals 15 residues. Germline V gene lookup returns CDR1 SQVTM and CDR2 ANQGSEA. The CDR3 nucleotides are TGCAGCGTTGAGTCTAGCGGGATTCAGTCCGGGGAGCTGTTTTTT. It translates to CSVESSGIQSGELFF.

This clonotype occurred a few times. The chain has TRBV29-1 and TRBJ1-1; possible D gene TRBD1, 6 bases. Germline V lookup: CDR1 SQVTM, CDR2 ANQGSEA. Trimming shortened V by 0 bases and J by 1 base, and 15 bases separated the two germline ends. This CDR3 has 16 amino acids. Here the CDR3 reads CSVEDRRAGANTEAFF. CDR3 nucleotide sequence: TGCAGCGTTGAAGACAGGAGGGCAGGGGCGAACACTGAAGCTTTCTTT.